This passage covers 25 T cell receptor beta chains from one sample sequenced in a study of shared clonotypes between healthy human individuals. Some clones are missing from TCRdb's copy, which holds only in-frame ones; the method was immunoSEQ multiplex PCR. The sample gives 800,000 or so clones, roughly 96% of which show up once; under 0.3% is in the top ten. The naive CD8 population came from CD45RO-negative cells selected for CCR7, without terminally differentiated effector memory CD45RA+ cells. The sample taken for sequencing was naive CD8+ T cells sorted from blood. These receptors originate from a man between 25 and 39 years old in good health.

The rearrangement joins TRBV7-3 to TRBJ2-1; TRBD2 matches at 8 bases. The CDR3 totals 16 residues. The V segment lost 3 bases and the J segment 5 bases; nucleotides outside the gene matches: 9. Germline V lookup: CDR1 SGHTA, CDR2 FQGTGA. As DNA, the CDR3 is TGTGCCAGCAGCTTCCTAGCGGGTACGCAGAACAATGAGCAGTTCTTC. Amino acid sequence: CASSFLAGTQNNEQFF.

The chain has TRBV7-9 and TRBJ2-7, with 9 bases matching TRBD2. The CDR3 totals 16 residues. The V segment lost 0 bases and the J segment 5 bases; nucleotides outside the gene matches: 8. CDR1 SEHNR and CDR2 FQNEAQ come from the germline V gene (reference sequence). Written as DNA, the CDR3 is TGTGCCAGCAGCTTAGCAACCGGGACTAGCAACCACGAGCAGTACTTC. It translates to CASSLATGTSNHEQYF.

The chain joins TRBV19 to TRBJ2-7, with 11 bases fitting TRBD2. The CDR3 covers 14 residues. The germline V gene has CDR1 LNHDA and CDR2 SQIVND (reference sequence). V was pared by 3 bases and J by 7 bases, with 5 bases of the junction left unmatched. CDR3 in DNA: TGTGCCAGTAGTATCACTAGCGGGAGTGGGGAGCAGTACTTC. It specifies CASSITSGSGEQYF. Supplemented by reference TRBV19 and TRBJ2-7, the full variable domain reads DGGITQSPKYLFRKEGQNVTLSCEQNLNHDAMYWYRQDPGQGLRLIYYSQIVNDFQKGDIAEGYSVSREKKESFPLTVTSAQKNPTAFYLCASSITSGSGEQYFGPGTRLTVT.

The chain joins TRBV27 to TRBJ2-5; 8 positions agree with TRBD2. V shed 7 bases and J 2 bases; nucleotides not matched to a gene: 9. The CDR3 is 15 amino acids. Germline V gene lookup returns CDR1 MNHEY and CDR2 SMNVEV (reference sequence). CDR3 residues: CASTTSGARQETQYF. CDR3 nucleotide sequence: TGTGCCAGCACCACTAGCGGAGCCCGTCAAGAGACCCAGTACTTC.

This clone was detected once. This chain links TRBV7-6 with TRBJ2-7; TRBD2 aligns across 10 bases. This CDR3 contains 17 residues. Germline lookup yields CDR1 SGHVS and CDR2 FNYEAQ. V was clipped by 1 base and J by 2 bases; unmatched bases: 8. The chain's CDR3 is CASSLGTGLASPYEQYF. CDR3 sequence (DNA): TGTGCCAGCAGCTTAGGCACGGGACTAGCGTCTCCCTACGAGCAGTACTTC.

V usage is TRBV28 and J usage is TRBJ2-1; D gene uncertain. Germline loops: CDR1 MDHEN, CDR2 SYDVKM. V lost 3 bases and J 6 bases, leaving 12 bases between the germline ends. The CDR3 has 14 residues. This CDR3 is CASSFYVYSNEQFF. The CDR3 DNA sequence: TGTGCCAGCAGTTTTTATGTGTACAGCAATGAGCAGTTCTTC.

The V gene is TRBV5-5, the J gene TRBJ2-1; D unresolved. V lost 2 bases to trimming and J lost 2 bases, with 17 bases between them. The CDR3 is 17 residues long. CDR1 is SGHKS and CDR2 is YYEKEE in the germline V gene (reference sequence). As DNA, the CDR3 is TGTGCCAGCAGCTTTGACGCCTGGGGTGGAGCCTACAATGAGCAGTTCTTC. Protein sequence: CASSFDAWGGAYNEQFF.

The V call is TRBV27, the J call TRBJ1-5, with D uncertain. V lost 7 bases to trimming and J lost 0 bases, with 7 bases between them. Germline assignment: CDR1 MNHEY and CDR2 SMNVEV (reference sequence). CDR3 length: 13 residues. The CDR3 nucleotides are TGTGCCAGCACGGAGAATAGCAATCAGCCCCAGCATTTT. Amino acid sequence: CASTENSNQPQHF.

The chain links TRBV7-2 to TRBJ2-7; no clear D gene. The CDR3 consists of 15 residues. The V end was cut by 1 base, the J end by 2 bases, with 12 bases between. From germline, CDR1 is SGHTA and CDR2 FQGNSA. The CDR3 loop reads CASSLGPSPTYEQYF. In DNA, the CDR3 is TGTGCCAGCAGCTTAGGACCTAGTCCCACCTACGAGCAGTACTTC. The full variable domain, rest sourced from reference TRBV7-2 and TRBJ2-7, is GAGVSQSPSNKVTEKGKDVELRCDPISGHTALYWYRQSLGQGLEFLIYFQGNSAPDKSGLPSDRFSAERTGGSVSTLTIQRTQQEDSAVYLCASSLGPSPTYEQYFGPGTRLTVT.

CDR3 bases: TGCGCCAGCAGCTTGGCGACTAGCGGGAGGACGCGCGCAGATACGCAGTATTTT. Translation: CASSLATSGRTRADTQYF. This rearrangement joins TRBV5-1 to TRBJ2-3; the match to TRBD2 covers 13 bases. Germline-derived CDR1 and CDR2 are SGHRS and YFSETQ. V dropped 0 bases and J dropped 4; count of bases not matched to a gene: 8. The CDR3 loop spans 18 amino acids. Together with reference TRBV5-1 and TRBJ2-3, the CDR3 gives the full variable domain: KAGVTQTPRYLIKTRGQQVTLSCSPISGHRSVSWYQQTPGQGLQFLFEYFSETQRNKGNFPGRFSGRQFSNSRSEMNVSTLELGDSALYLCASSLATSGRTRADTQYFGPGTRLTVL.

This chain connects TRBV6-5 to TRBJ1-1; D uncertain. The CDR3 is made up of 13 amino acids. In germline, CDR1 is MNHEY, CDR2 SVGAGI. Trimming shortened V by 0 bases and J by 2 bases, and 4 bases separated the two germline ends. The CDR3 reads CASSYSDNTEAFF. The CDR3 coding sequence is TGTGCCAGCAGTTACTCTGACAACACTGAAGCTTTCTTT.

This clone was seen only once. The chain recombines TRBV6-6 with TRBJ2-7; tentative D call: TRBD1 (5 bases). The CDR3 runs to 12 residues. Germline lookup yields CDR1 MNHNY and CDR2 SVGAGI (reference sequence). V was shortened by 4 bases and J by 7 bases, with 11 bases between the two germline ends. In DNA form, the CDR3 reads TGTGCCAGCAGTTCACAGGCTGGAGAGCAGTACTTC. Its translation: CASSSQAGEQYF.

V is TRBV15 and J is TRBJ2-1; TRBD2 might be the D (5 bases). The V gene's germline CDR1 is LNHNV and CDR2 YYDKDF (reference sequence). The CDR3 consists of 13 residues. V lost 2 bases and J 7 bases, leaving 9 bases between the germline ends. Here the CDR3 DNA reads TGTGCCACCAGCAGATCCGAGGGTAATGAGCAGTTCTTC. This sequence encodes CATSRSEGNEQFF.

The V gene is TRBV7-6, the J gene TRBJ2-7; TRBD2 matches 8 bases. Losses at the gene ends were 5 bases for V and 5 bases for J; bases not matched to a gene: 11. Looked up from germline, CDR1 is SGHVS and CDR2 is FNYEAQ. The CDR3 covers 15 residues. The CDR3 nucleotides are TGTGCCAGCAGCAAGAGGACGGGAGGGCTTCACGAGCAGTACTTC. Protein: CASSKRTGGLHEQYF. The full variable domain, with the rest looked up from reference TRBV7-6 and TRBJ2-7, is GAGVSQSPRYKVTKRGQDVALRCDPISGHVSLYWYRQALGQGPEFLTYFNYEAQQDKSGLPNDRFSAERPEGSISTLTIQRTEQRDSAMYRCASSKRTGGLHEQYFGPGTRLTVT.

The genes are TRBV5-1 and TRBJ2-5; D call uncertain. Trimming pared 5 bases from V and 4 bases from J, leaving 12 bases between. CDR1 is SGHRS and CDR2 is YFSETQ in the germline V gene. This CDR3 spans 13 amino acids. The CDR3 loop is CASSYKSGETQYF. As DNA, the CDR3 is TGCGCCAGCAGTTATAAGTCAGGAGAGACCCAGTACTTC.

The chain links TRBV9 to TRBJ2-7, with 10 bases that match TRBD1. V lost 4 bases to trimming and J lost 3 bases; unmatched junction nucleotides: 10. The length of the CDR3 is 16 residues. Germline CDR1 reads SGDLS; CDR2 reads YYNGEE. CDR3 in DNA: TGTGCCAGCAGCCCCCGTTCCGGGACAGGGGACTACGAGCAGTACTTC. The encoded protein is CASSPRSGTGDYEQYF.

As regards this clone: The sample carries other DNA sequences with the same CDR3. The chain joins TRBV5-1 to TRBJ2-3, with 8 positions matching TRBD2. This CDR3 region has 15 residues. Germline assignment: CDR1 SGHRS and CDR2 YFSETQ. Germline trimming cut 1 base from V and 0 bases from J; bases unmatched to any gene: 1. The CDR3 spells CASSLTSGSTDTQYF. For the CDR3, the DNA is TGCGCCAGCAGCTTGACTAGCGGAAGCACAGATACGCAGTATTTT.

This chain connects TRBV7-9 to TRBJ1-1; D is ambiguous. The CDR3 loop spans 14 amino acids. V was trimmed by 3 bases and J by 1 base, leaving 9 bases between them. The germline V gene encodes CDR1 SEHNR and CDR2 FQNEAQ (reference sequence). The CDR3 loop reads CASSLTTANTEAFF. In DNA, the CDR3 is TGTGCCAGCAGCTTGACGACGGCGAACACTGAAGCTTTCTTT.

The gene calls are TRBV5-1 and TRBJ2-5; D is perhaps TRBD1 (7 bases). Germline CDR1 and CDR2: SGHRS and YFSETQ. This CDR3 is built from 15 residues. Deletions cut 4 bases from V and 5 bases from J, with 18 bases between. The CDR3 protein is CASSQTPGGSETQYF. The CDR3 nucleotides read TGCGCCAGCAGCCAGACCCCAGGGGGGTCGGAGACCCAGTACTTC.

The chain couples TRBV28 to TRBJ1-5; D is unresolved. V shed 3 bases and J shed 6 bases, with 3 bases lying between them. Per germline, CDR1 MDHEN and CDR2 SYDVKM. This CDR3 has 11 residues. The CDR3 DNA is TGTGCCAGCAGTTTCACTCAGCCCCAGCATTTT. Translating gives CASSFTQPQHF.

CDR3 in amino acids: CASSKTTGLREKLFF. The CDR3 coding sequence is TGTGCCAGCAGCAAAACTACAGGGTTACGTGAAAAACTGTTTTTT. The J gene is TRBJ1-4, the V gene TRBV7-9; TRBD1 might be the D (6 bases). V lost 5 bases and J lost 7, with 17 bases in between. This CDR3 region has 15 residues. Germline V gene data show CDR1 as SEHNR and CDR2 as FQNEAQ (reference sequence).

About this clone itself: The sample contains more than one DNA sequence encoding this CDR3. The J gene is TRBJ2-7, the V gene TRBV2, with D tentatively TRBD1 or TRBD2 (7 bases each). Trimming took off 10 bases at V and 3 bases at J, with 13 bases between the two ends. The CDR3 covers 12 residues. CDR1 is SNHLY, CDR2 FYNNEI, per germline. The CDR3 loop is CATRGGRYEQYF. The CDR3 nucleotides are TGTGCCACCAGGGGGGGACGCTACGAGCAGTACTTC.

The chain couples TRBV10-2 to TRBJ2-7; the D call may be TRBD1 or TRBD2 (5 bases each). Germline V gene data show CDR1 as WSHSY and CDR2 as SAAADI. The CDR3 has 13 residues. The V gene lost 1 base and the J gene lost 7 bases, with 11 bases spanning the gap. CDR3 sequence: CASSELGVQEQYF. Written as DNA, the CDR3 is TGCGCCAGCAGTGAGTTGGGGGTCCAGGAGCAGTACTTC.

This chain connects TRBV4-3 to TRBJ2-7; D might be TRBD2 (5 bases). The V gene's germline CDR1 is LGHNA and CDR2 YSLEER. The CDR3 consists of 16 residues. The ends were cut back, 4 bases at V and 3 bases at J, with 19 bases in the middle. CDR3 nucleotide sequence: TGCGCCAGCAGCCCCGAGAAGGGAGCGTCTTTCTACGAGCAGTACTTC. Translated, it gives CASSPEKGASFYEQYF.

CDR3 in amino acids: CASSPGGVGGYTF. CDR3 DNA: TGTGCCAGCAGCCCAGGGGGGGTAGGCGGCTACACCTTC. The chain joins TRBV9 to TRBJ1-2; 7 nucleotides agree with TRBD1. J lost 8 bases, V lost 4 bases, and 8 bases had no gene match. CDR3 length: 13 amino acids. CDR1 is SGDLS, CDR2 YYNGEE, per germline. Combining the CDR3 with reference TRBV9 and TRBJ1-2 gives the whole variable domain DSGVTQTPKHLITATGQRVTLRCSPRSGDLSVYWYQQSLDQGLQFLIQYYNGEERAKGNILERFSAQQFPDLHSELNLSSLELGDSALYFCASSPGGVGGYTFGSGTRLTVV.